Following are 12 T cell receptor beta chains from one sample sequenced in a study of blood T cell repertoires in COVID-19. Method: immunoSEQ multiplex PCR; TCRdb's copy keeps in-frame clones and lacks some. Among about 140,000 clones listed, roughly 80% were seen once. Sequencing was done on a sample of peripheral blood. These receptors were taken from a woman aged 80 or over with acute or convalescent COVID-19.

V usage is TRBV6-6 and J usage is TRBJ2-1; D might be TRBD1 (6 bases). CDR1 and CDR2 (germline): MNHNY, SVGAGI (reference sequence). Trimming took off 6 bases at V and 4 bases at J, with 13 bases between the two ends. The CDR3 spans 14 residues. CDR3: CASRIKQGYNEQFF. The CDR3 nucleotides read TGTGCCAGCAGGATTAAACAGGGTTACAATGAGCAGTTCTTC.

The chain combines TRBV10-1 with TRBJ2-1; D is uncertain. This CDR3 has 15 residues. The V end was cut by 0 bases, the J end by 6 bases, with 12 bases between. Germline loops: CDR1 WNHNN, CDR2 SYGVQD (reference sequence). DNA of the CDR3: TGCGCCAGCAGTGAGTCCCGAGCGACGATCAATGAGCAGTTCTTC. It yields the protein CASSESRATINEQFF.

The chain combines TRBV25-1 with TRBJ2-3; 8 nucleotides agree with TRBD2. CDR3 length equals 16 residues. Germline loops: CDR1 MGHDK, CDR2 SYGVNS. Losses at the gene ends were 2 bases for V and 8 bases for J; bases not matched to a gene: 12. The CDR3 DNA follows: TGTGCCAGCAGTGAAGCTGGCGGGGGGCCCCAAAGTACGCAGTATTTT. Translated: CASSEAGGGPQSTQYF. Looking up the rest from reference TRBV25-1 and TRBJ2-3 gives the full variable domain: EADIYQTPRYLVIGTGKKITLECSQTMGHDKMYWYQQDPGMELHLIHYSYGVNSTEKGDLSSESTVSRIRTEHFPLTLESARPSHTSQYLCASSEAGGGPQSTQYFGPGTRLTVL.

J is TRBJ2-6 and V is TRBV10-2; 8 bases fit TRBD1. This CDR3 region has 20 residues. The ends lost 3 bases at V and 0 bases at J; junction bases unmatched: 13. From germline, CDR1 is WSHSY and CDR2 SAAADI. CDR3 nucleotide sequence: TGCGCCAGCAGTGACCCAGGGGGCGACAGAAAAAACTCTGGGGCCAACGTCCTGACTTTC. It yields the protein CASSDPGGDRKNSGANVLTF.

The chain is built from TRBV7-9 and TRBJ2-7, with TRBD1 identical over 7 bases. The J segment lost 0 bases and the V segment lost 3 bases, leaving 5 bases of the junction unmatched. Germline lookup yields CDR1 SEHNR and CDR2 FQNEAQ (reference sequence). The CDR3 sequence is 15 residues long. For the CDR3, the DNA is TGTGCCAGCAGCTTCAGGGACAGAACCTCCTACGAGCAGTACTTC. Translated: CASSFRDRTSYEQYF.

The chain combines TRBV20-1 with TRBJ1-2; 7 bases match TRBD1. The germline V gene encodes CDR1 DFQATT and CDR2 SNEGSKA (reference sequence). The CDR3 sequence is 11 residues long. Unmatched junction bases numbered 6, after V lost 7 bases and J lost 7 bases. CDR3 sequence (DNA): TGCAGTGTTGGGACAGTTCGTGGCTACACCTTC. Translation gives CSVGTVRGYTF.

Remarks on this clone: The same CDR3 can be traced to other DNA sequences in this sample. The V gene is TRBV6-1, the J gene TRBJ1-6; D unclear. CDR3 length: 15 residues. The V end was cut by 1 base, the J end by 1 base, with 5 bases between. The germline CDR1 and CDR2 sequences are MNHNS and SASEGT. The CDR3 nucleotides read TGTGCCAGCAGTGAAGACAGATCCTATAATTCACCCCTCCACTTT. This translates into CASSEDRSYNSPLHF.

V and J are TRBV5-1 and TRBJ1-4; D unclear. The V and J ends lost 1 base and 0 bases respectively, with 10 bases between them. Germline V gene lookup returns CDR1 SGHRS and CDR2 YFSETQ. The CDR3 is 16 residues long. CDR3 nucleotide sequence: TGCGCCAGCAGCTTGAAAGAAACTGCAACTAATGAAAAACTGTTTTTT. It translates to CASSLKETATNEKLFF.

This clone has just one count. The chain recombines TRBV5-1 with TRBJ2-1; 12 bases line up with TRBD2. The germline CDR1 and CDR2 sequences are SGHRS and YFSETQ. The V and J ends lost 0 bases and 5 bases, in that order; junction bases with no gene match: 3. The length of the CDR3 is 16 residues. CDR3 nucleotide sequence: TGCGCCAGCAGCTTGGAACCTAGCGGGGGGGACAATGAGCAGTTCTTC. This gives the protein CASSLEPSGGDNEQFF. The complete variable domain, with remaining parts taken from reference TRBV5-1 and TRBJ2-1, reads KAGVTQTPRYLIKTRGQQVTLSCSPISGHRSVSWYQQTPGQGLQFLFEYFSETQRNKGNFPGRFSGRQFSNSRSEMNVSTLELGDSALYLCASSLEPSGGDNEQFFGPGTRLTVL.

Here the CDR3 reads CASSVETGPLETQYF. As DNA, the CDR3 is TGTGCCAGCAGTGTCGAGACAGGGCCCCTAGAGACCCAGTACTTC. This sequence joins TRBV25-1 and TRBJ2-5, with 7 bases that match TRBD1. The CDR3 loop spans 15 amino acids. V shed 4 bases, J shed 4 bases, and the junction held 9 bases outside the gene matches. Per the germline V gene, CDR1 is MGHDK and CDR2 is SYGVNS. Using reference TRBV25-1 and TRBJ2-5 for the parts outside the CDR3, the full variable domain is EADIYQTPRYLVIGTGKKITLECSQTMGHDKMYWYQQDPGMELHLIHYSYGVNSTEKGDLSSESTVSRIRTEHFPLTLESARPSHTSQYLCASSVETGPLETQYFGPGTRLLVL.

The chain couples TRBV2 to TRBJ2-1; D remains unclear. The CDR3 has 14 residues. The germline V gene encodes CDR1 SNHLY and CDR2 FYNNEI. Deletions cut 8 bases from V and 1 base from J, with 12 bases between. CDR3 bases: TGTGCCAGCGCAAGCGAGAGGTCCTACAATGAGCAGTTCTTC. Its translation: CASASERSYNEQFF.

The CDR3 spells CASARESSYNEQFF. CDR3 nucleotide sequence: TGTGCCAGTGCACGCGAGAGCTCCTACAATGAGCAGTTCTTC. The V gene is TRBV19, the J gene TRBJ2-1; D unclear. The CDR3 covers 14 residues. Germline assignment: CDR1 LNHDA and CDR2 SQIVND (reference sequence). V lost 8 bases and J lost 0, with 11 bases in between.